Listed below are T cell receptor beta chains from one sample, sequenced in a study of blood T cell repertoires in COVID-19. The repertoire was sequenced with immunoSEQ multiplex PCR; TCRdb's copy has only in-frame clones and lacks some. Of about 170,000 clones detected, approximately 89% appear once; the ten largest clones hold roughly 3.5%. The material sequenced was peripheral blood. Source of these receptors: a man between 65 and 85 years old with acute or convalescent COVID-19. CDR3s include the opening cysteine and the closing phenylalanine or tryptophan. D genes are given only for firm matches. The listing skips clone size in some rows; elsewhere it reads once, few, many or a size class.

TRBJ1-6,TRBD1,NA,TRBV5-1,TGCGCCAGCAGCGTGGGACAGGGGAATTCACCCCTCCACTTT,CASSVGQGNSPLHF
TRBJ1-3,NA,NA,TRBV14,TGTGCCAGCAGCCCAGGGAAGAACGGAAACACCATATATTTT,CASSPGKNGNTIYF
TRBJ2-1,NA,NA,TRBV6-6,TGTGCCAGCAGTTACGGGCTTACGAGCTCCTACAATGAGCAGTTCTTC,CASSYGLTSSYNEQFF
TRBJ2-4,TRBD1,NA,TRBV6-5,TGTGCCAGCACCCTAGACAGGGGGCAAAACATTCAGTACTTC,CASTLDRGQNIQYF
TRBJ2-1,NA,NA,TRBV5-4,TGTGCCAGCACTTGGGAACTAGCTAACAATGAGCAGTTCTTC,CASTWELANNEQFF
TRBJ1-2,NA,NA,TRBV20-1,TGCAGTGCTAGTATCAGAAACTATGGCTACACCTTC,CSASIRNYGYTF
TRBJ2-3,TRBD2,NA,TRBV19,TGTGCCAGCCCTCCGGGGATACTAGCGGGAGGTATAGATACGCAGTATTTT,CASPPGILAGGIDTQYF
TRBJ1-1,TRBD1,few,TRBV19,TGTGCCAGTAGTTACAGGGGGACTGAAGCTTTCTTT,CASSYRGTEAFF
TRBJ1-1,TRBD1,NA,TRBV9,TGTGCCAGCAGCGTAGCAGGGGGAGAAGGGACTGAAGCTTTCTTT,CASSVAGGEGTEAFF
TRBJ2-5,TRBD1,NA,TRBV10-3,TGTGCCAGCGGTACAGGGGAACAAGAGACCCAGTACTTC,CASGTGEQETQYF
TRBJ2-1,TRBD2,NA,TRBV28,TGTGCCAGCAGCATCGGGGGGGGCCGGAATGAGCAGTTCTTC,CASSIGGGRNEQFF
TRBJ1-4,NA,NA,TRBV19,TGTGCCAGTAGTATCAGTCCAGGAATTAATGAAAAACTGTTTTTT,CASSISPGINEKLFF
TRBJ2-5,TRBD2,NA,TRBV10-1,TGCGCCTGCAGCCCTAGCGGGCCTCCACACTGGGAGACCCAGTACTTC,CACSPSGPPHWETQYF
TRBJ2-1,TRBD2,once,TRBV28,TGTGCCAGCAGCTCACCACTAGCGGCATCCTCCTACAATGAGCAGTTCTTC,CASSSPLAASSYNEQFF
TRBJ2-7,TRBD1,NA,TRBV2,TGTGCCAGCAGGGCAGGGGGTCACGAGCAGTACTTC,CASRAGGHEQYF
TRBJ2-2,NA,NA,TRBV27,TGTGCCAGCACCCTCCTTGGGCGAGGGAGCACCGGGGAGCTGTTTTTT,CASTLLGRGSTGELFF
TRBJ1-6,NA,NA,TRBV6-1,TGTGCCAGCAGTGAAGACCGGTCACAGTCACCCCTCCACTTT,CASSEDRSQSPLHF
TRBJ2-1,TRBD2,NA,TRBV5-1,TGCGCCAGCAGCACAGGACTAGCGGGTACCGCTAATGAGCAGTTCTTC,CASSTGLAGTANEQFF
TRBJ2-7,TRBD2,NA,TRBV5-1,TGCGCCAGCAGCTTAACTAGCGGGAGTTACGAGCAGTACTTC,CASSLTSGSYEQYF
TRBJ1-2,NA,once,TRBV7-2,TGTGCCAGCAGCGCAGACATGAAGTATGGCTACACCTTC,CASSADMKYGYTF
TRBJ1-6,NA,NA,TRBV5-4,TGTGCCAGCAGCAGGGGCTCGGGTTCACCCCTCCACTTT,CASSRGSGSPLHF
TRBJ1-2,NA,few,TRBV3-1/TRBV3-2,TGTGCCAGCAGCCAAGATGAGGAGGGGAGTAACTATGGCTACACCTTC,CASSQDEEGSNYGYTF
TRBJ2-1,TRBD2,few,TRBV4-2,TGTGCCAGCAGCGGGCGGACTAGCGGCTCTGTGGGTGAGCAGTTCTTC,CASSGRTSGSVGEQFF
TRBJ1-1,TRBD1,NA,TRBV28,TGTGCCAGCAGCCCCCCAACAGGGGTGAACACTGAAGCTTTCTTT,CASSPPTGVNTEAFF
TRBJ2-3,TRBD2,NA,TRBV27,TGTGCCAGCAGTTTACTAGCGGCCCGGGGCCCAGATACGCAGTATTTT,CASSLLAARGPDTQYF
TRBJ2-7,NA,NA,TRBV21-1,TGTGCCACCTCGCCGGACTCTCCCCCTTTC,CATSPDSPPF
TRBJ2-2,NA,NA,TRBV7-3,TGTGCCAGCAGCTTAAATCTGGGGGGGAACACCGGGGAGCTGTTTTTT,CASSLNLGGNTGELFF
TRBJ2-1,TRBD2,NA,TRBV5-1,TGCGCCAGCTCCCCGACTAGCGGGGTTATCAGGAGTGAGCAGTTCTTC,CASSPTSGVIRSEQFF
TRBJ2-5,NA,NA,TRBV7-8,TGTGCCAGCAGTCCCCTATGGGAGACCCAGTACTTC,CASSPLWETQYF
TRBJ1-3,NA,NA,TRBV6-5,TGTGCCAGCTCGCAGGTTGGAAACACCATATATTTT,CASSQVGNTIYF
TRBJ1-2,NA,NA,TRBV30,TGTGCCTGTCCAGGGAAATATGGCTACACCTTC,CACPGKYGYTF
TRBJ2-5,NA,once,TRBV4-1,TGCGCCAGCAGCCAAGACCTGGCCTGGGGAGTGAAGACCCAGTACTTC,CASSQDLAWGVKTQYF
TRBJ1-5,NA,NA,TRBV18,TGTGCCAGCTCACCGGCAGGGGAAGGGTATCAGCCCCAGCATTTT,CASSPAGEGYQPQHF
TRBJ2-1,NA,once,TRBV28,TGTGCCAGCACCCAGGATGGGACAACCACAATCGGTGAGCAGTTCTTC,CASTQDGTTTIGEQFF
TRBJ2-1,NA,NA,TRBV4-1,TGCGCCAGCAGCCCATTCGACAGGGAGGTCGATGAGCAGTTCTTC,CASSPFDREVDEQFF
TRBJ2-3,TRBD2,NA,TRBV6-2/TRBV6-3,TGTGCCAGCAGTTACCTAGCGGGAGGGCCGGACACAGATACGCAGTATTTT,CASSYLAGGPDTDTQYF
TRBJ1-5,NA,NA,TRBV5-1,TGCGCCAGCAGCTACGAGGGAGGCAATCAGCCCCAGCATTTT,CASSYEGGNQPQHF
TRBJ2-5,NA,NA,TRBV30,TGTGCCTGGAAGGACAACCAAGAGACCCAGTACTTC,CAWKDNQETQYF
TRBJ2-7,TRBD2,NA,TRBV7-9,TGTGCCAGCAGCGTAGCGGGAGGCACCTACGAGCAGTACTTC,CASSVAGGTYEQYF
TRBJ1-2,TRBD1,once,TRBV6-5,TGTGCCAGCAGGAAGCAGGGGGCGGGTGGCTACACCTTC,CASRKQGAGGYTF
TRBJ2-5,NA,NA,TRBV4-3,TGCGCCAGCAGCCAAACCAGGGGATTAGGCCAGTACTTC,CASSQTRGLGQYF
TRBJ2-1,TRBD2,NA,TRBV18,TGTGCCAGCTCAACTAGCGGGGGCCACTACAATGAGCAGTTCTTC,CASSTSGGHYNEQFF
TRBJ2-3,NA,NA,TRBV4-3,TGCGCCAGCAGCCAACAAACAGGGTTTGAAGTCACAGATACGCAGTATTTT,CASSQQTGFEVTDTQYF
TRBJ1-5,TRBD1,NA,TRBV28,TGTGCCAGCAGTCTCACCCCAGGGGGCGGTCAGCCCCAGCATTTT,CASSLTPGGGQPQHF
TRBJ2-3,TRBD2,NA,TRBV20-1,TGCAGTGCTAGTAACGATGCGGGAGAAAACACAGATACGCAGTATTTT,CSASNDAGENTDTQYF
TRBJ1-1,NA,once,TRBV2,TGTGCCAGCAGTGAACCCACGGGTGACACTGAAGCTTTCTTT,CASSEPTGDTEAFF
TRBJ2-5,TRBD2,NA,TRBV7-7,TGTGCTAGCAGCTTAGGACTAGCGATGGGGGAGACCCAGTACTTC,CASSLGLAMGETQYF
TRBJ2-2,NA,NA,TRBV7-2,TGTGCCAGCAGCCCGAGGGCTCAGCAGGCCGGGGAGCTGTTTTTT,CASSPRAQQAGELFF
TRBJ1-2,NA,NA,TRBV6-5,TGTGCCAGCAGTTACTTGGGTAGGGGTGGCTACACCTTC,CASSYLGRGGYTF
TRBJ2-1,NA,few,TRBV6-1,TGTGCCAGCAGTGAAGACGGGCTAGCGGAGCAGTTCTTC,CASSEDGLAEQFF
TRBJ2-1,TRBD2,NA,TRBV7-9,TGTGCCAGCAGCTCCGTCTCGCCCACTAGCGGGAAAAACAATGAGCAGTTCTTC,CASSSVSPTSGKNNEQFF